The 25 T cell receptor beta chains below all came from one sample that was sequenced in a study of T cell changes during pregnancy in multiple sclerosis (dated 2019 in TCRdb). Library prep was done by the immunoSEQ multiplex PCR assay. TCRdb holds this immuneACCESS table with in-frame rearrangements only. Some clones are missing; in checked studies, unresolved V genes explain under half, and the rest has no known cause. Across this sample there are some 80,000 clones, with 90% to 95% seen only once. Clones ranked in the top ten supply 2.5% to 3% of the sample. The material was peripheral blood, obtained in the first trimester of pregnancy. These receptors all come from a female donor with multiple sclerosis, enrolled in a pregnancy study.

The chain recombines TRBV9 with TRBJ2-1; TRBD2 matches 9 bases. The CDR3 totals 15 residues. The V gene end was trimmed by 3 bases and the J gene end by 3 bases; junction bases not matched to a gene: 4. Looked up from germline, CDR1 is SGDLS and CDR2 is YYNGEE. The CDR3 loop is CASSDIAGDYNEQFF. CDR3 DNA: TGTGCCAGCAGCGACATAGCGGGAGACTACAATGAGCAGTTCTTC.

V is TRBV4-3 and J is TRBJ2-7, with D maybe TRBD1 (5 bases). The CDR3 runs to 15 residues. V lost 0 bases, J lost 7 bases, and 16 bases lay in between. CDR1 LGHNA and CDR2 YSLEER come from the germline V gene. CDR3 nucleotides: TGCGCCAGCAGCCAAGACGGTATAGGGGCGCGGGAGCAGTACTTC. It specifies CASSQDGIGAREQYF.

This chain links TRBV5-1 with TRBJ2-1, with D tentatively TRBD1 (6 bases). Germline V gene sequence: CDR1 SGHRS, CDR2 YFSETQ. This CDR3 contains 12 residues. The V gene lost 0 bases and the J gene lost 11 bases, with 9 bases spanning the gap. The CDR3, as DNA: TGCGCCAGCAGCTTGGACAGGGTTAAGCAGTTCTTC. Translation gives CASSLDRVKQFF.

The rearrangement links TRBV28 to TRBJ2-7, with 10 positions matching TRBD1. V lost 5 bases and J lost 0; bases outside the gene matches: 10. Per the germline V gene, CDR1 is MDHEN and CDR2 is SYDVKM. This CDR3 is built from 17 residues. The CDR3 DNA reads as TGTGCCAGCAGTCTTGGCCCGGACAGGGGGATCTCCTACGAGCAGTACTTC. Amino acid sequence: CASSLGPDRGISYEQYF. The full variable domain, in which reference TRBV28 and TRBJ2-7 provide the parts outside the CDR3, is DVKVTQSSRYLVKRTGEKVFLECVQDMDHENMFWYRQDPGLGLRLIYFSYDVKMKEKGDIPEGYSVSREKKERFSLILESASTNQTSMYLCASSLGPDRGISYEQYFGPGTRLTVT.

This sequence joins TRBV30 and TRBJ2-1; 7 bases agree with TRBD2. The trim removed 0 bases at V and 3 bases at J, leaving 2 bases unmatched. Germline CDR1 and CDR2: GTSNPN and SVGIG (reference sequence). The CDR3 spans 14 residues. The CDR3 is CAWSVLASYNEQFF. In nucleotides, the CDR3 is TGTGCCTGGAGTGTACTAGCGAGCTACAATGAGCAGTTCTTC.

CDR3 in DNA: TGTGCCAGCAGTGACTCGGTCGAACTGGGCCCTCGGGGCTACACCTTC. This codes for CASSDSVELGPRGYTF. The rearrangement joins TRBV6-4 to TRBJ1-2; D ambiguous. Germline values: CDR1 MRHNA, CDR2 SNTAGT. This CDR3 comprises 16 residues. With 0 bases removed from V and 8 bases from J, the gap between germline ends came to 19 bases.

V is TRBV19 and J is TRBJ2-1; tentatively, D is TRBD2 (5 bases). Germline CDR1 reads LNHDA; CDR2 reads SQIVND (reference sequence). V lost 5 bases and J lost 3, with 11 bases in between. CDR3 length: 14 residues. The CDR3 loop is CASSHGGVYNEQFF. In DNA form, the CDR3 reads TGTGCCAGTAGTCACGGAGGAGTCTACAATGAGCAGTTCTTC.

V and J are TRBV30 and TRBJ1-2; maybe TRBD1 (5 bases). CDR1 and CDR2 (germline): GTSNPN, SVGIG (reference sequence). The CDR3 extends over 15 amino acids. The V and J ends lost 2 bases and 3 bases respectively, with 16 bases between them. The CDR3 DNA sequence: TGTGCCTGGAGTCAAATGGAGGGGTGGGACTATGGCTACACCTTC. Amino acid sequence: CAWSQMEGWDYGYTF. Filled out from reference TRBV30 and TRBJ1-2, the complete variable domain reads SQTIHQWPATLVQPVGSPLSLECTVEGTSNPNLYWYRQAAGRGLQLLFYSVGIGQISSEVPQNLSASRPQDRQFILSSKKLLLSDSGFYLCAWSQMEGWDYGYTFGSGTRLTVV.

The gene calls are TRBV5-6 and TRBJ1-6; D is possibly TRBD1 (5 bases). The CDR3 contains 15 residues. Per germline, CDR1 SGHDT and CDR2 YYEEEE. The V and J ends lost 1 base and 8 bases respectively, with 13 bases between them. The CDR3 loop reads CASSLRLGGDSPLHF. The CDR3 DNA reads TGTGCCAGCAGCTTGCGCTTAGGAGGGGATTCACCCCTCCACTTT.

The chain joins TRBV7-9 to TRBJ2-1, with D tentatively TRBD1 (6 bases). The CDR3 is 14 amino acids. The germline gives CDR1 SEHNR, CDR2 FQNEAQ (reference sequence). The V and J ends lost 1 base and 8 bases respectively, with 12 bases between them. The CDR3 nucleotides read TGTGCCAGCAGCTTAGGCGGGCCAGGGGATGAGCAGTTCTTC. Its protein product is CASSLGGPGDEQFF. The whole variable domain, remainder taken from reference TRBV7-9 and TRBJ2-1, is DTGVSQNPRHKITKRGQNVTFRCDPISEHNRLYWYRQTLGQGPEFLTYFQNEAQLEKSRLLSDRFSAERPKGSFSTLEIQRTEQGDSAMYLCASSLGGPGDEQFFGPGTRLTVL.

V and J are TRBV28 and TRBJ1-1; 10 nucleotides match TRBD1. CDR1 is MDHEN, CDR2 SYDVKM, per germline. The V gene end was trimmed by 2 bases and the J gene end by 9 bases; junction bases not matched to a gene: 15. The CDR3 extends over 17 amino acids. The CDR3: CASSLRGPTGGETKAFF. The CDR3, as DNA: TGTGCCAGCAGTTTACGCGGCCCGACAGGGGGCGAGACGAAAGCTTTCTTT. The variable domain in full, with the rest retrieved from reference TRBV28 and TRBJ1-1, is DVKVTQSSRYLVKRTGEKVFLECVQDMDHENMFWYRQDPGLGLRLIYFSYDVKMKEKGDIPEGYSVSREKKERFSLILESASTNQTSMYLCASSLRGPTGGETKAFFGQGTRLTVV.

J is TRBJ1-6 and V is TRBV7-3; D ambiguous. The V and J ends lost 3 bases and 5 bases respectively, with 8 bases between them. The CDR3 consists of 14 residues. In germline, CDR1 is SGHTA, CDR2 FQGTGA. The CDR3 sequence is CASSFTGNNSPLHF. CDR3 coding DNA: TGTGCCAGCAGCTTCACGGGGAATAATTCACCCCTCCACTTT.

The chain recombines TRBV11-2 with TRBJ2-1; a possible D gene is TRBD2 (6 bases). Trimming shortened V by 3 bases and J by 5 bases, and 11 bases separated the two germline ends. Germline V gene lookup returns CDR1 SGHAT and CDR2 FQNNGV. The CDR3 is 14 residues long. CDR3 nucleotide sequence: TGTGCCAGCAGCTTTACGGCGGGAAACAATGAGCAGTTCTTC. Protein sequence: CASSFTAGNNEQFF.

CDR3 sequence: CASSLASLAGVNEQFF. The CDR3 region has the DNA TGCGCCAGCAGCTTGGCTTCCCTAGCGGGAGTCAATGAGCAGTTCTTC. The chain recombines TRBV5-1 with TRBJ2-1; 10 bases align to TRBD2. CDR1 is SGHRS and CDR2 is YFSETQ in the germline V gene. V was clipped by 0 bases and J by 6 bases; unmatched bases: 6. CDR3 length: 16 amino acids.

This clone was seen once. The junction departs from the called germline gene at one end, perhaps through a read error. The chain employs TRBV7-7 and TRBJ2-5; 8 bases fit TRBD1. The CDR3 loop spans 13 amino acids. CDR1 and CDR2 (germline): SSHAT, FNYEAQ (reference sequence). This chain's CDR3 is CASSPGGVETQYF. The CDR3 nucleotides are TGTGCTAGCAGTCCAGGGGGCGTAGAGACCCAGTACTTC. The variable domain in full, completed from reference TRBV7-7 and TRBJ2-5, reads GAGVSQSPRYKVTKRGQDVTLRCDPISSHATLYWYQQALGQGPEFLTYFNYEAQPDKSGLPSDRFSAERPEGSISTLTIQRTEQRDSAMYRCASSPGGVETQYFGPGTRLLVL.

This chain connects TRBV4-1 to TRBJ2-3, with TRBD1 matching over 7 bases. Germline CDR1 and CDR2: MGHRA and YSYEKL. The trim removed 5 bases at V and 1 base at J, leaving 3 bases unmatched. The CDR3 runs 14 residues. The CDR3 sequence is CASSKGQGTDTQYF. CDR3 nucleotide sequence: TGCGCCAGCAGCAAAGGACAGGGCACAGATACGCAGTATTTT.

This chain uses TRBV11-1 with TRBJ2-1; D is possibly TRBD2 (6 bases). The V gene's germline CDR1 is SGHAT and CDR2 FQDESV (reference sequence). Trimming took off 2 bases at V and 4 bases at J, with 9 bases between the two ends. The CDR3 has 14 amino acids. CDR3 region: CASSLLGGYNEQFF. The CDR3 DNA is TGTGCCAGCAGCTTATTGGGGGGATACAATGAGCAGTTCTTC.

This chain uses TRBV13 with TRBJ2-1; D is possibly TRBD2 (6 bases). In germline, CDR1 is PRHDT, CDR2 FYEKMQ (reference sequence). This CDR3 is built from 14 residues. V lost 7 bases and J 12 bases, leaving 22 bases between the germline ends. The chain's CDR3 is CASKVAGLGSGQFF. CDR3 in DNA: TGTGCCAGCAAGGTCGCGGGGTTGGGTTCTGGGCAGTTCTTC.

The chain is built from TRBV29-1 and TRBJ1-1; 8 positions match TRBD1. Per the germline V gene, CDR1 is SQVTM and CDR2 is ANQGSEA. The CDR3 covers 14 residues. With 4 bases clipped from V and 8 bases from J, the junction kept 12 bases outside the gene matches. As DNA, the CDR3 is TGCAGCGTTGTAGGGACAGGATTTTTGTCGGAAGCTTTCTTT. Translation: CSVVGTGFLSEAFF.

The chain couples TRBV7-9 to TRBJ2-7; TRBD2 aligns across 10 bases. The germline gives CDR1 SEHNR, CDR2 FQNEAQ (reference sequence). CDR3 length: 18 residues. V lost 6 bases, J lost 1 base, and 15 bases stayed unmatched. In DNA form, the CDR3 reads TGTGCCAGCAGACCACCACCCAACAAACTAGCGGGGTCCTACGAGCAGTACTTC. Its protein product is CASRPPPNKLAGSYEQYF.

V usage is TRBV9 and J usage is TRBJ2-3; D may be TRBD2 (6 bases). CDR3 size: 14 residues. The V end lost 4 bases, the J end lost 0 bases, and 9 bases lay between the germline ends. From germline, CDR1 is SGDLS and CDR2 YYNGEE. The CDR3 DNA reads as TGTGCCAGCAGCCCCCGGGGGAGCACAGATACGCAGTATTTT. Its translation: CASSPRGSTDTQYF.

This chain connects TRBV27 to TRBJ1-2; 9 nucleotides match TRBD1. V was clipped by 3 bases and J by 4 bases; unmatched bases: 12. The CDR3 length is 17 residues. Germline CDR1 MNHEY, CDR2 SMNVEV (reference sequence). DNA for the CDR3: TGTGCCAGCAGTTTCTCCTGGGACAGGGTAGCAGGCTATGGCTACACCTTC. It translates to CASSFSWDRVAGYGYTF.

This clone was picked up a small number of times. The gene calls are TRBV5-1 and TRBJ1-6, with D unresolved. Trimming left V 0 bases short and J 10 bases short, with 8 bases between. Per the germline V gene, CDR1 is SGHRS and CDR2 is YFSETQ. CDR3 length equals 13 residues. The CDR3 nucleotides read TGCGCCAGCAGCTTGGTTGGGAGGTCACCCCTCCACTTT. Encoded protein: CASSLVGRSPLHF.

This sequence joins TRBV6-5 and TRBJ2-7; D gene uncertain. Trimming removed 0 bases at V and 1 base at J, with 13 bases between. The CDR3 extends over 16 amino acids. Germline V gene data show CDR1 as MNHEY and CDR2 as SVGAGI. For the CDR3, the DNA is TGTGCCAGCAGTTACTCGACTCCGCGCCGTTCCTACGAGCAGTACTTC. Its protein product is CASSYSTPRRSYEQYF.

V gene TRBV6-1 combines with J gene TRBJ2-1; 9 bases are shared with TRBD1. Germline assignment: CDR1 MNHNS and CDR2 SASEGT. The CDR3 contains 15 residues. V was clipped by 1 base and J by 9 bases; unmatched bases: 7. For the CDR3, the DNA is TGTGCCAGCAGTGAAGTAAGGACAGGGGCAGGTGAGCAGTTCTTC. This sequence encodes CASSEVRTGAGEQFF.